This entry lists 11 T cell receptor beta chains sequenced from one sample in a study of CD8+CD57+ T cells in acquired aplastic anemia. The use of genomic DNA as template underpinned the TCR beta VDJ and CDR3 profiling. MiXCR was run by TCRdb on the reads, yielding one entry per CDR3 protein. The sample has some 200,000 distinct CDR3 sequences; over 40% are singletons. The patients chosen for sequencing had shown expansion of CD8+CD57+ cells (detected by flow cytometry). Sequenced sample: sorted CD4+, CD8+, or CD8+CD57+ T cells (not recorded which) from PBMCs. Receptors were obtained from a human donor with aplastic anemia.

V and J are TRBV4-3 and TRBJ1-1; D gene unclear. V was pared by 2 bases and J by 4 bases, with 11 bases between. The CDR3 is made up of 14 amino acids. Germline V CDR1 and CDR2: LGHNA, YSLEER. The CDR3 loop reads CASSQIGFATEAFF. As DNA, the CDR3 is TGCGCCAGCAGCCAAATAGGGTTTGCCACTGAAGCTTTCTTT.

Note on this clonotype: One end of the junction is discordant with germline, which a read error may explain. The J gene is TRBJ1-2, the V gene TRBV19, with TRBD1 matching over 10 bases. Germline CDR1 reads LNHDA; CDR2 reads SQIVND (reference sequence). This CDR3 is 15 amino acids long. The CDR3 region is CASSIAGTGVYGYIF. The DNA of the CDR3 is TGTGCCAGTAGTATTGCCGGGACAGGGGTCTATGGCTACATCTTC.

This clonotype was detected many times. The CDR3 loop is CASSYSGTTTGNTIYF. In nucleotides, the CDR3 is TGTGCCAGCAGTTACTCGGGGACCACGACTGGAAACACCATATATTTT. The chain employs TRBV6-6 and TRBJ1-3, with TRBD1 as a possible D gene (5 bases). CDR1 is MNHNY and CDR2 is SVGAGI in the germline V gene (reference sequence). The CDR3 is 16 residues long. V was pared by 0 bases and J by 2 bases, with 11 bases between.

This clonotype came up a few times. A much more abundant neighbour one base away suggests this may be a read error. The conserved phenylalanine or tryptophan normally closing the CDR3 is absent here, so this likely arose from a read error. V and J are TRBV9 and TRBJ2-1, with TRBD2 matching 9 bases. The CDR3 extends over 15 amino acids. V trimming: 7 bases; J trimming: 4 bases; junction bases outside the gene matches: 9. Germline CDR1 SGDLS, CDR2 YYNGEE. This CDR3 reads CASGAGGMSYNEQFS. The CDR3 DNA reads as TGTGCCAGCGGAGCGGGGGGAATGAGTTACAATGAGCAGTTCTCC.

This clonotype has at least ten counts. The chain couples TRBV6-1 to TRBJ1-5; 7 bases agree with TRBD1. The V gene end was trimmed by 5 bases and the J gene end by 3 bases; junction bases not matched to a gene: 7. Germline loops: CDR1 MNHNS, CDR2 SASEGT. CDR3 length: 15 amino acids. This chain's CDR3 is CASSTGTASNQPQHF. The DNA of the CDR3 is TGTGCCAGCAGTACAGGGACAGCTTCCAATCAGCCCCAGCATTTT.

The table lists this clonotype with many counts. V and J are TRBV6-2 or TRBV6-3 and TRBJ2-1, with D possibly matching TRBD2 (6 bases). Germline CDR1 MNHEY, CDR2 SVGEGT. V lost 0 bases to trimming and J lost 6 bases, with 12 bases between them. This CDR3 region has 15 residues. CDR3 in amino acids: CASSYSGLTGNEQFF. The CDR3 DNA sequence: TGTGCCAGCAGTTACTCGGGACTTACCGGCAATGAGCAGTTCTTC.

The genes are TRBV24-1 and TRBJ1-2; perhaps TRBD1 as D (6 bases). The V gene lost 3 bases and the J gene lost 4 bases, with 8 bases spanning the gap. The CDR3 contains 13 residues. Germline CDR1 reads KGHDR; CDR2 reads SFDVKD. The chain's CDR3 is CATSDPDSYGYTF. CDR3 in DNA: TGTGCCACCAGTGATCCGGACAGCTATGGCTACACCTTC.

The V and J genes are TRBV10-3 and TRBJ2-3; D not certain. This CDR3 has 15 amino acids. V dropped 2 bases and J dropped 4 bases, with 13 bases sitting between them. Germline lookup yields CDR1 ENHRY and CDR2 SYGVKD. In DNA form, the CDR3 reads TGTGCCATCAGTGAGACTCGTGGTATCGCAGATACGCAGTATTTT. Translated, it gives CAISETRGIADTQYF.

This clonotype appeared many times. This chain uses TRBV7-2 with TRBJ2-3; TRBD2 aligns across 8 bases. Losses at the gene ends were 5 bases for V and 2 bases for J; bases not matched to a gene: 6. CDR1 is SGHTA and CDR2 is FQGNSA in the germline V gene. The length of the CDR3 is 15 residues. In DNA form, the CDR3 reads TGTGCCAGCAGCGGACAGACTAGCGCCACAGATACGCAGTATTTT. Translating gives CASSGQTSATDTQYF.

The rearrangement links TRBV9 to TRBJ2-2; no clear D. Trimming took 4 bases from V and 0 from J, leaving 13 bases between them. The CDR3 has 16 amino acids. Germline-derived CDR1 and CDR2 are SGDLS and YYNGEE. The CDR3 DNA is TGTGCCAGCAGCCCATACATGGGCGCGAACACCGGGGAGCTGTTTTTT. Amino acid sequence: CASSPYMGANTGELFF.

The chain employs TRBV19 and TRBJ1-5; possible D gene TRBD1, 5 bases. The germline gives CDR1 LNHDA, CDR2 SQIVND (reference sequence). This CDR3 has 15 amino acids. With 1 base removed from V and 2 bases from J, the gap between germline ends came to 9 bases. CDR3 sequence (DNA): TGTGCCAGTAGTATAGGCGGGGCGGGCAATCAGCCCCAGCATTTT. Amino acids: CASSIGGAGNQPQHF.